Presented here are 18 T cell receptor beta chains from one specimen sequenced in a study of chemoradiotherapy in HPV16-positive cancers. TCRdb's table, derived via immunoSEQ multiplex PCR, lists solely in-frame clones and lacks some. Here the sample spans about 5,400 clones, 75% to 90% being singletons. The source material was blood, sampled from a patient who underwent chemoradiotherapy. Receptors were obtained from a human donor with HPV-associated anogenital cancer.

V gene TRBV10-2 combines with J gene TRBJ1-2; D is uncertain. Trimming stripped 0 bases from V and 6 bases from J, with 11 bases between. CDR3 length: 14 amino acids. Germline assignment: CDR1 WSHSY and CDR2 SAAADI. CDR3 DNA: TGCGCCAGCAGTGAGTCTACCAGTTGGGATGGCTACACCTTC. This sequence encodes CASSESTSWDGYTF.

This CDR3 is CASSPPTLAGGLKEQYF. The CDR3 coding sequence is TGTGCCAGCAGCCCGCCGACCCTAGCGGGGGGCCTAAAAGAGCAGTACTTC. The chain has TRBV5-4 and TRBJ2-7; 11 positions match TRBD2. Trimming took 4 bases from V and 7 from J; bases not matched to a gene: 16. The CDR3 totals 17 residues. Germline values: CDR1 SGHNT, CDR2 YYREEE (reference sequence). The full variable domain, completed using reference TRBV5-4 and TRBJ2-7, is ETGVTQSPTHLIKTRGQQVTLRCSSQSGHNTVSWYQQALGQGPQFIFQYYREEENGRGNFPPRFSGLQFPNYSSELNVNALELDDSALYLCASSPPTLAGGLKEQYFGPGTRLTVT.

The chain recombines TRBV5-6 with TRBJ2-1, with 8 positions matching TRBD2. The V segment lost 2 bases and the J segment 4 bases; nucleotides outside the gene matches: 17. The V gene's germline CDR1 is SGHDT and CDR2 YYEEEE. CDR3 size: 19 residues. CDR3 in amino acids: CASSFYDGREGDSYNEQFF. The CDR3 bases are TGTGCCAGCAGCTTTTACGACGGGAGGGAGGGGGACTCATACAATGAGCAGTTCTTC.

This chain connects TRBV29-1 to TRBJ2-1; D ambiguous. Trimming removed 4 bases at V and 1 base at J, with 5 bases between. This CDR3 comprises 12 residues. From germline, CDR1 is SQVTM and CDR2 ANQGSEA. DNA of the CDR3: TGCAGCGTTGGTCGGTCCTACAATGAGCAGTTCTTC. It encodes CSVGRSYNEQFF.

DNA of the CDR3: TGTGCCAGCAGCTTGGAAGGGACAGGGTCCTACAATGAGCAGTTCTTC. Protein: CASSLEGTGSYNEQFF. This chain joins TRBV5-5 and TRBJ2-1; 9 bases are a match to TRBD1. Trimming removed 0 bases from V and 1 base from J; junction bases left unmatched: 2. CDR3 size: 16 residues. Germline values: CDR1 SGHKS, CDR2 YYEKEE (reference sequence). The full variable domain, its missing parts supplied by reference TRBV5-5 and TRBJ2-1, is DAGVTQSPTHLIKTRGQQVTLRCSPISGHKSVSWYQQVLGQGPQFIFQYYEKEERGRGNFPDRFSARQFPNYSSELNVNALLLGDSALYLCASSLEGTGSYNEQFFGPGTRLTVL.

The J gene is TRBJ2-1, the V gene TRBV9; 7 bases map to TRBD2. CDR1 and CDR2 from the germline V gene are SGDLS and YYNGEE. V gave up 1 base and J gave up 0 bases; unmatched junction bases: 4. This CDR3 is built from 16 residues. The CDR3 is CASSVTGGGSYNEQFF. The CDR3 DNA sequence: TGTGCCAGCAGCGTAACCGGCGGGGGCTCCTACAATGAGCAGTTCTTC.

This chain uses TRBV5-3 with TRBJ2-3; tentative D call: TRBD2 (6 bases). TRBV5-3 is placed among ORFs of uncertain function. The length of the CDR3 is 15 residues. The V gene lost 2 bases and the J gene lost 0 bases, with 10 bases spanning the gap. The CDR3 protein is CARSFWTTSTDTQYF. The CDR3 DNA is TGTGCCAGAAGCTTTTGGACTACTAGCACAGATACGCAGTATTTT.

J is TRBJ2-3 and V is TRBV6-1; the match to TRBD2 covers 11 bases. The CDR3 loop spans 18 amino acids. V was pared by 4 bases and J by 5 bases, with 14 bases of the junction left unmatched. The germline V gene encodes CDR1 MNHNS and CDR2 SASEGT. Here the CDR3 reads CASSAIGVSGGAIDTQYF. CDR3 coding DNA: TGTGCCAGCAGTGCCATAGGGGTTAGCGGGGGGGCGATAGATACGCAGTATTTT.

The rearrangement links TRBV10-3 to TRBJ2-2; 7 bases line up with TRBD1. The CDR3 totals 15 residues. The V gene's germline CDR1 is ENHRY and CDR2 SYGVKD. V trimming: 10 bases; J trimming: 5 bases; junction bases outside the gene matches: 13. DNA for the CDR3: TGTGCCACCAATCAGGGGGTAGGGGAAACCGGGGAGCTGTTTTTT. Residues: CATNQGVGETGELFF.

The rearrangement uses TRBV7-2 and TRBJ2-3; TRBD2 agrees at 11 bases. The CDR3 runs 18 residues. Trimming cost V 6 bases and J 0 bases; bases outside gene matches: 11. CDR1 is SGHTA and CDR2 is FQGNSA in the germline V gene. CDR3 in DNA: TGTGCCAGCAGTCGTACTAGCGGGGGCGGTATGAGCACAGATACGCAGTATTTT. Amino acids: CASSRTSGGGMSTDTQYF.

This chain links TRBV7-6 with TRBJ2-7; D is perhaps TRBD1 or TRBD2 (5 bases each). The CDR3 has 14 amino acids. V lost 6 bases and J 3 bases, leaving 15 bases between the germline ends. CDR1 is SGHVS, CDR2 FNYEAQ, per germline. DNA of the CDR3: TGTGCCAGCAGTCCCGGGACCAAGCTCTACGAGCAGTACTTC. The encoded protein is CASSPGTKLYEQYF.

This sequence joins TRBV19 and TRBJ2-7, with a tentative D call TRBD1 (5 bases). The CDR3 runs to 19 residues. In germline, CDR1 is LNHDA, CDR2 SQIVND (reference sequence). Trimming cost V 3 bases and J 7 bases, with 31 bases left between them. The CDR3 reads CASSMVQGSLLSPGLEQYF. The CDR3 nucleotides are TGTGCCAGTAGTATGGTTCAGGGAAGTCTCCTTAGTCCTGGTTTGGAGCAGTACTTC. Full variable domain (rest looked up from reference TRBV19 and TRBJ2-7): DGGITQSPKYLFRKEGQNVTLSCEQNLNHDAMYWYRQDPGQGLRLIYYSQIVNDFQKGDIAEGYSVSREKKESFPLTVTSAQKNPTAFYLCASSMVQGSLLSPGLEQYFGPGTRLTVT.

The chain recombines TRBV12-5 with TRBJ2-1; 9 bases align to TRBD2. Germline assignment: CDR1 LGHNT and CDR2 FRNRAP. This CDR3 spans 15 amino acids. V was clipped by 6 bases and J by 6 bases; unmatched bases: 9. CDR3: CASGPARGGRNEQFF. DNA of the CDR3: TGTGCTAGTGGCCCCGCGCGGGGGGGCCGCAATGAGCAGTTCTTC. The entire variable domain, with the rest obtained from reference TRBV12-5 and TRBJ2-1, is as follows: DARVTQTPRHKVTEMGQEVTMRCQPILGHNTVFWYRQTMMQGLELLAYFRNRAPLDDSGMPKDRFSAEMPDATLATLKIQPSEPRDSAVYFCASGPARGGRNEQFFGPGTRLTVL.

The chain links TRBV13 to TRBJ2-5; 11 bases are a match to TRBD1. Germline V gene data show CDR1 as PRHDT and CDR2 as FYEKMQ (reference sequence). Trimming at V came to 2 bases and at J to 4 bases, leaving 6 bases not matched to a gene. CDR3 length: 16 amino acids. The chain's CDR3 is CASSLYRTGGTETQYF. The CDR3 DNA is TGTGCCAGCAGCTTATACAGGACAGGGGGCACAGAGACCCAGTACTTC.

V is TRBV7-2 and J is TRBJ2-7; 7 nucleotides match TRBD2. The germline V gene encodes CDR1 SGHTA and CDR2 FQGNSA. The V and J ends lost 5 bases and 6 bases, in that order; junction bases with no gene match: 10. The CDR3 sequence is 14 residues long. The chain's CDR3 is CASSADTGRGEQYF. The DNA for the CDR3 is TGTGCCAGCAGCGCCGACACGGGGAGGGGCGAGCAGTACTTC.

The chain is built from TRBV30 and TRBJ2-7, with 8 bases identical to TRBD2. Germline CDR1 reads GTSNPN; CDR2 reads SVGIG (reference sequence). The CDR3 has 14 residues. The ends lost 0 bases at V and 6 bases at J; junction bases unmatched: 7. The CDR3: CAWSVRGGVVEQYF. CDR3 DNA: TGTGCCTGGAGTGTACGGGGGGGTGTGGTCGAGCAGTACTTC.

This clone has a single count. This chain connects TRBV6-5 to TRBJ2-3, with D tentatively TRBD1 or TRBD2 (5 bases each). The CDR3 loop spans 14 amino acids. Germline assignment: CDR1 MNHEY and CDR2 SVGAGI. V lost 4 bases and J 0 bases, leaving 8 bases between the germline ends. Written as DNA, the CDR3 is TGTGCCAGCAGTTCCCGGGACAGCACAGATACGCAGTATTTT. It encodes CASSSRDSTDTQYF.

This sequence joins TRBV2 and TRBJ2-6; D is possibly TRBD1 (5 bases). The germline V gene encodes CDR1 SNHLY and CDR2 FYNNEI. This CDR3 comprises 14 residues. V was trimmed by 1 base and J by 5 bases, leaving 6 bases between them. The CDR3 loop reads CASSEGGRANVLTF. The CDR3 DNA follows: TGTGCCAGCAGTGAAGGGGGCAGGGCCAACGTCCTGACTTTC.